This entry concerns a single T cell receptor beta chain. Other DNA variants within this sample encode the same CDR3. Only in-frame clones appear in the TCRdb table, and some are missing; sequencing was by immunoSEQ multiplex PCR. Of approximately 1.4 million clones detected, under 99% appear once; the ten largest clones hold 0.45%. The data stem from a study of shared clonotypes between healthy human individuals. Source material: naive CD4+ T cells sorted from blood. Subset noted: CD45RA+ positively selected. This TCR came from a man aged 25-45 years in good health.

The CDR3 nucleotides read TGTGCCTGGAGTGTTAGCAATGAGCAGTTCTTC. This encodes CAWSVSNEQFF. This chain links TRBV30 with TRBJ2-1; D gene ambiguous. The V and J ends lost 0 bases and 6 bases respectively, with 3 bases between them. Germline CDR1 is GTSNPN and CDR2 is SVGIG (reference sequence). This CDR3 has 11 amino acids.